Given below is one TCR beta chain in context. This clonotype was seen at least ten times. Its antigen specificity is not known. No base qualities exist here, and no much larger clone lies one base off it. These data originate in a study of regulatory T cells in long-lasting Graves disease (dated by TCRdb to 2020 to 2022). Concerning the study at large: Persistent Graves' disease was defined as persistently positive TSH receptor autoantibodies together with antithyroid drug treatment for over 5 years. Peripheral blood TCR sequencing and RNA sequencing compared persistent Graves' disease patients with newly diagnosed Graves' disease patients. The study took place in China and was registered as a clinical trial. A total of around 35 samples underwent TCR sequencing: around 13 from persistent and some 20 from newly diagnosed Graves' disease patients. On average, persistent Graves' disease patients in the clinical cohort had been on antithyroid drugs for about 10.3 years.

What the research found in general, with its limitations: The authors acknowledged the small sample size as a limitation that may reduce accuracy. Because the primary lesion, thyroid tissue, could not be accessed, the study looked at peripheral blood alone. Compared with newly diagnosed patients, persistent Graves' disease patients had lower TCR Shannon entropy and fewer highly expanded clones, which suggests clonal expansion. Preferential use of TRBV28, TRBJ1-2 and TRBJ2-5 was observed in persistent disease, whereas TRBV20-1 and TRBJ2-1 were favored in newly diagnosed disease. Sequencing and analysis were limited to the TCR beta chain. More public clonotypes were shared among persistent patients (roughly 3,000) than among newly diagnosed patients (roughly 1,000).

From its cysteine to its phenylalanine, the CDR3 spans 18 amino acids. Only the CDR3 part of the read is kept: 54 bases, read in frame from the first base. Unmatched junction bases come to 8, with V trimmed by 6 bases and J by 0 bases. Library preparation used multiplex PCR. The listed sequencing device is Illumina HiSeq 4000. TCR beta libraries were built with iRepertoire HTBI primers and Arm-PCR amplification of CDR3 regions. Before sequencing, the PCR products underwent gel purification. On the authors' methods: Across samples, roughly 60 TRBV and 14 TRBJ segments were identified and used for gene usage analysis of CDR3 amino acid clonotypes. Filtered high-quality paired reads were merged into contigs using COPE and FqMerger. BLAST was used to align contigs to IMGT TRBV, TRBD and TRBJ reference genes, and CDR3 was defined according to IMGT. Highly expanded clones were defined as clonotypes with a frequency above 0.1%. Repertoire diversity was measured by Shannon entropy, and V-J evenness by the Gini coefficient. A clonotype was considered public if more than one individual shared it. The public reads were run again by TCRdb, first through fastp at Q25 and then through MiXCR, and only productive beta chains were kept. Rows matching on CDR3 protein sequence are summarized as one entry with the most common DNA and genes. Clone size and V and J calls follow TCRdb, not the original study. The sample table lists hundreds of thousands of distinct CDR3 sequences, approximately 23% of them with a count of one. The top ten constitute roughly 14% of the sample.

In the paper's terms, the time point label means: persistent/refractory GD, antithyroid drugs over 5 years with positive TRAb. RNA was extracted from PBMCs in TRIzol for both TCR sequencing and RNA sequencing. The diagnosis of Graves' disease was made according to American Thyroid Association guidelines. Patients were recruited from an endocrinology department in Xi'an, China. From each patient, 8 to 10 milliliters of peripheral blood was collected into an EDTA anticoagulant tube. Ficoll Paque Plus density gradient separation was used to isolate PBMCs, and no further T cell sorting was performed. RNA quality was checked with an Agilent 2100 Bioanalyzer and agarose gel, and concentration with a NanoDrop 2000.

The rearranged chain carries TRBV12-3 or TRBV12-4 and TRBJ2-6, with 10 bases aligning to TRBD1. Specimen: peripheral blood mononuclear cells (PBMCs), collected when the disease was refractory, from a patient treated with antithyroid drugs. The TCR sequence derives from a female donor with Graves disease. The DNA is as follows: TGTGCCAGCAGCCTGACAGGGGGCGCCTCCTCTGGGGCCAACGTCCTGACTTTC. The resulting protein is CASSLTGGASSGANVLTF.